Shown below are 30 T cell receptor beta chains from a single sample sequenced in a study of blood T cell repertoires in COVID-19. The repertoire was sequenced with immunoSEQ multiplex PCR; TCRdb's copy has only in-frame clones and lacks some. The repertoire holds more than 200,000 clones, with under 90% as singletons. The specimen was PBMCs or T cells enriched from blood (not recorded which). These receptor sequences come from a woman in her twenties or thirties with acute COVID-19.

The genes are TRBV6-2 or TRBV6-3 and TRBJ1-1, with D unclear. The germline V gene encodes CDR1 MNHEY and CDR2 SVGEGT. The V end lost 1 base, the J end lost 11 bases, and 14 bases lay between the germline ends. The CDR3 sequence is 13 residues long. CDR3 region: CASSYYPGQAAFF. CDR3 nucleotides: TGTGCCAGCAGTTACTATCCAGGCCAGGCGGCTTTCTTT.

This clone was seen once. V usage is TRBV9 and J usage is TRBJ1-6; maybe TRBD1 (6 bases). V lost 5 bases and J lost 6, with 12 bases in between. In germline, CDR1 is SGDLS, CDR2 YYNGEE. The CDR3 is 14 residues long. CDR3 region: CASRATGINSPLHF. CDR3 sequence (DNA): TGTGCCAGCAGGGCAACAGGGATTAATTCACCCCTCCACTTT.

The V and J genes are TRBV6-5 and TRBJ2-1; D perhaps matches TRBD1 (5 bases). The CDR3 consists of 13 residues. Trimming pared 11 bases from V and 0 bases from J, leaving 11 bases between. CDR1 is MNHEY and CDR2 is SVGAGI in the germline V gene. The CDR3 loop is CARRQSSYNEQFF. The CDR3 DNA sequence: TGTGCCCGCCGACAGAGCTCCTACAATGAGCAGTTCTTC.

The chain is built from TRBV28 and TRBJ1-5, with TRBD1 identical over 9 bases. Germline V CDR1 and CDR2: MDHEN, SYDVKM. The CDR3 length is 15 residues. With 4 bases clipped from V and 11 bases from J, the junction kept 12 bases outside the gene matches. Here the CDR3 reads CASSSQGAQGLSQHF. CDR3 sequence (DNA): TGTGCCAGCAGTTCACAGGGGGCTCAGGGTTTGTCCCAGCATTTT.

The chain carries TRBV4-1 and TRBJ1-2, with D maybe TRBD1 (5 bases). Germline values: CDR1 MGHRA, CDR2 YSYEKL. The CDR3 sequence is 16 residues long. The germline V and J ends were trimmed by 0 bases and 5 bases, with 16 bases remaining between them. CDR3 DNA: TGCGCCAGCAGCCAAGATCATAGGCAGGGTCGGTATGGCTACACCTTC. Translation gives CASSQDHRQGRYGYTF.

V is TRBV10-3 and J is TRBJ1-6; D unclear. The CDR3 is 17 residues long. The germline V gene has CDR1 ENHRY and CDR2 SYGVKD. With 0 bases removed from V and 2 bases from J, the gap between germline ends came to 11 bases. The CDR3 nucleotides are TGTGCCATCAGTGAGTCCGGGTTGACTGCCTATAATTCACCCCTCCACTTT. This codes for CAISESGLTAYNSPLHF.

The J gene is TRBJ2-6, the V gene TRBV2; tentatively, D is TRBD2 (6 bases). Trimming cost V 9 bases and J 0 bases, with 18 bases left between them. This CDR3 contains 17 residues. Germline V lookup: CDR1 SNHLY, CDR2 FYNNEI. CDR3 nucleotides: TGTGCCAGTTCCGGGCCCCTGCGGGGCTCTGGGGCCAACGTCCTGACTTTC. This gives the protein CASSGPLRGSGANVLTF.

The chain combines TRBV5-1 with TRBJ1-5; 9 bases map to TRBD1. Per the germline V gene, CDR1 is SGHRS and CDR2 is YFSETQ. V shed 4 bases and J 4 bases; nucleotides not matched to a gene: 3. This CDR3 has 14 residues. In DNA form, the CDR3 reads TGCGCCAGCAGCGCGGGACAGGGAAATCAGCCCCAGCATTTT. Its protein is CASSAGQGNQPQHF. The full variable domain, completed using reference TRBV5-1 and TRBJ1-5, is KAGVTQTPRYLIKTRGQQVTLSCSPISGHRSVSWYQQTPGQGLQFLFEYFSETQRNKGNFPGRFSGRQFSNSRSEMNVSTLELGDSALYLCASSAGQGNQPQHFGDGTRLSIL.

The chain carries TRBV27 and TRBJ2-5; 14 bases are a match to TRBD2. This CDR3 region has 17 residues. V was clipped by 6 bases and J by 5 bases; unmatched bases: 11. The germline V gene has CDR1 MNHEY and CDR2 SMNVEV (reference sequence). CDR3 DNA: TGTGCCAGCAGCACACACAGACTAGCGGGGGGGCAGGAGACCCAGTACTTC. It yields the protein CASSTHRLAGGQETQYF.

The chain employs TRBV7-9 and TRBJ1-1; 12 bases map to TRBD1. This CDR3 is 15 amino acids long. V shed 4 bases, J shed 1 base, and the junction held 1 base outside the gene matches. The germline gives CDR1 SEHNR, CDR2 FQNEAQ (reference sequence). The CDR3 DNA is TGTGCCAGCAGCTGGGGACAGGGGGCGAACACTGAAGCTTTCTTT. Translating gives CASSWGQGANTEAFF. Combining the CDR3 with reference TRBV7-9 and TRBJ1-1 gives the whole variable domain DTGVSQNPRHKITKRGQNVTFRCDPISEHNRLYWYRQTLGQGPEFLTYFQNEAQLEKSRLLSDRFSAERPKGSFSTLEIQRTEQGDSAMYLCASSWGQGANTEAFFGQGTRLTVV.

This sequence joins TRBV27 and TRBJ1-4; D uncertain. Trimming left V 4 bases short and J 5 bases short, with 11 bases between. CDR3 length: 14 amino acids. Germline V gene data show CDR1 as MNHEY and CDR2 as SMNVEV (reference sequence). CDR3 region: CASSSGRPNEKLFF. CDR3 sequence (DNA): TGTGCCAGCAGTTCTGGCAGGCCGAATGAAAAACTGTTTTTT.

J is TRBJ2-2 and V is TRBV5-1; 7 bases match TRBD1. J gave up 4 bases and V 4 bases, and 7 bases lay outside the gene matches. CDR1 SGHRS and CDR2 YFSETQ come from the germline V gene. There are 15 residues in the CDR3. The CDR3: CASSVGQARTGELFF. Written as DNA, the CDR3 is TGCGCCAGCAGCGTTGGACAGGCACGCACCGGGGAGCTGTTTTTT. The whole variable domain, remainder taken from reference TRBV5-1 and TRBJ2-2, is KAGVTQTPRYLIKTRGQQVTLSCSPISGHRSVSWYQQTPGQGLQFLFEYFSETQRNKGNFPGRFSGRQFSNSRSEMNVSTLELGDSALYLCASSVGQARTGELFFGEGSRLTVL.

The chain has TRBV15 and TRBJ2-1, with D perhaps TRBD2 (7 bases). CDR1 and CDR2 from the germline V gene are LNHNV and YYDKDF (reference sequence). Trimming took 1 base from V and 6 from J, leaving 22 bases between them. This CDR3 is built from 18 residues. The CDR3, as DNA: TGTGCCACCAGCAGAGTAGGGGGGGGCAATCTGGGAGGCAATGAGCAGTTCTTC. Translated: CATSRVGGGNLGGNEQFF.

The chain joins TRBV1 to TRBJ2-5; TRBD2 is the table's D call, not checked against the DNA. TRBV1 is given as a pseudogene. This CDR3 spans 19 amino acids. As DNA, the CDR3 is TGCACCAGCAGCCAACCCGTGGCCCGAGCGAAAAACCCCCAAGAGACCCAGTACTTC. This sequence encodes CTSSQPVARAKNPQETQYF.

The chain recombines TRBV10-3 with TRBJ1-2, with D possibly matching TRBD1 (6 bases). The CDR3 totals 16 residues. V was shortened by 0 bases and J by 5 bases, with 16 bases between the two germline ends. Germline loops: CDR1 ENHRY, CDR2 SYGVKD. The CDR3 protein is CAISESAGAKGYGYTF. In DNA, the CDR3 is TGTGCCATCAGTGAGTCGGCAGGGGCTAAGGGGTATGGCTACACCTTC.

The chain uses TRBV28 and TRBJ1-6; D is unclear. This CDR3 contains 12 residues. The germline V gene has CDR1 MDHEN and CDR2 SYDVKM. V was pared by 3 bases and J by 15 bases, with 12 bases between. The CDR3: CASSFGEILLHF. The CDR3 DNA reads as TGTGCCAGCAGTTTCGGGGAAATACTCCTCCACTTT.

Here the CDR3 DNA reads TGTGCCATCACCCCCTCGGGTCAGAATAATTCACCCCTCCACTTT. This translates into CAITPSGQNNSPLHF. This chain links TRBV10-3 with TRBJ1-6; D remains unclear. This CDR3 is built from 15 residues. Germline values: CDR1 ENHRY, CDR2 SYGVKD. Trimming pared 7 bases from V and 5 bases from J, leaving 15 bases between.

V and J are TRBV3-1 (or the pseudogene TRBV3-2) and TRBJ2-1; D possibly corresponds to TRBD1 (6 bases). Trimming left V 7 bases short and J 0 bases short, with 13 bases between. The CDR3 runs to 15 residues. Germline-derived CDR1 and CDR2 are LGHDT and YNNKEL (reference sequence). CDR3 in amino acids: CASTLRQASYNEQFF. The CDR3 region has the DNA TGTGCCAGCACCTTGCGACAGGCCTCCTACAATGAGCAGTTCTTC.

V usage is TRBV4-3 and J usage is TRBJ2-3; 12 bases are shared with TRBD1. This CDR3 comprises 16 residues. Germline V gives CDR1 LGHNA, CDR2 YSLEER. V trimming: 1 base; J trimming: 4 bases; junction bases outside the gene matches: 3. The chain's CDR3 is CASSQGDRGHADTQYF. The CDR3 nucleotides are TGCGCCAGCAGCCAAGGGGACAGGGGGCACGCAGATACGCAGTATTTT.

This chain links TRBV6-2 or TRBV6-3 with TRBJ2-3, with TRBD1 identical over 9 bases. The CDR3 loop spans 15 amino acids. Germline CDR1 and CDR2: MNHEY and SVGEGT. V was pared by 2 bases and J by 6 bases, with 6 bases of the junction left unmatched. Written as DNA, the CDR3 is TGTGCCAGCAGTTACGGTACAGGGGGCTTGGATACGCAGTATTTT. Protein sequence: CASSYGTGGLDTQYF.

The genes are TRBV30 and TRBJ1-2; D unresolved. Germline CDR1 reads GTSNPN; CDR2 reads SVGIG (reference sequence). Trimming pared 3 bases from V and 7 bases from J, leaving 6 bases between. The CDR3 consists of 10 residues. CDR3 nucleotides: TGTGCCTGGAGCCCTCTTGGCTACACCTTC. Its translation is CAWSPLGYTF.

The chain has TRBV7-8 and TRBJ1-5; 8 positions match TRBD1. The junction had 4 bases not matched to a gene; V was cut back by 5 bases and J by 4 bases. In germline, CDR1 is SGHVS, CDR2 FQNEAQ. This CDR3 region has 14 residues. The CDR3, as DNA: TGTGCCAGCAGCCAAACAGGGGGGAATCAGCCCCAGCATTTT. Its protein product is CASSQTGGNQPQHF.

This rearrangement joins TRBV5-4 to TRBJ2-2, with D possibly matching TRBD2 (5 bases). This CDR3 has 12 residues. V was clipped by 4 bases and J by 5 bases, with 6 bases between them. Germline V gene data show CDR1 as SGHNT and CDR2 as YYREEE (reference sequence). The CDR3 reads CASSGGTGELFF. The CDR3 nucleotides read TGTGCCAGCAGCGGCGGGACCGGGGAGCTGTTTTTT.

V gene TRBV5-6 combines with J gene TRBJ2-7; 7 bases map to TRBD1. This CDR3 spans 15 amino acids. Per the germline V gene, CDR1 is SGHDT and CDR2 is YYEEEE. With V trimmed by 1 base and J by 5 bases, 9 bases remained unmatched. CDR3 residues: CASSLWGPGGNEQYF. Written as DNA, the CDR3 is TGTGCCAGCAGCTTGTGGGGGCCAGGGGGTAACGAGCAGTACTTC.

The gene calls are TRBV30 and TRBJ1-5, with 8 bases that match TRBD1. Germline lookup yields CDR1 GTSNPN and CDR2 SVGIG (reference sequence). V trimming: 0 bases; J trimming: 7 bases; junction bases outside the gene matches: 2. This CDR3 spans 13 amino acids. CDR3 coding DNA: TGTGCCTGGAGTGTAAACAGGGGGCAGCCCCAGCATTTT. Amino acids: CAWSVNRGQPQHF.

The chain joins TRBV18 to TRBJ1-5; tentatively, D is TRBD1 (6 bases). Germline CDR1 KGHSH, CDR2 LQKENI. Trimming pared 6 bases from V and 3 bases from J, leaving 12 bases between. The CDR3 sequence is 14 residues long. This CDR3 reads CASSPGHNNQPQHF. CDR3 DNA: TGTGCCAGCTCCCCGGGACATAACAATCAGCCCCAGCATTTT.

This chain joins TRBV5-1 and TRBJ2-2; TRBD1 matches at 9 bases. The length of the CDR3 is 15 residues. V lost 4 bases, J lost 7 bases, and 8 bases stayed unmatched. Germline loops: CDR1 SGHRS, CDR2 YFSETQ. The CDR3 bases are TGCGCCAGCAGCCAGGACAGGGGTTGGGTCGGGGAGCTGTTTTTT. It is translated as CASSQDRGWVGELFF.

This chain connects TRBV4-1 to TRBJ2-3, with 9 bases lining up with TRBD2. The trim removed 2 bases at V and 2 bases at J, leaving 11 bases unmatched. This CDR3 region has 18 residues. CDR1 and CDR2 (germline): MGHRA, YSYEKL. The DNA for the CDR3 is TGCGCCAGCAGCCAACGGGAGCGGGGGGCAACTCCCACAGATACGCAGTATTTT. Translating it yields CASSQRERGATPTDTQYF.

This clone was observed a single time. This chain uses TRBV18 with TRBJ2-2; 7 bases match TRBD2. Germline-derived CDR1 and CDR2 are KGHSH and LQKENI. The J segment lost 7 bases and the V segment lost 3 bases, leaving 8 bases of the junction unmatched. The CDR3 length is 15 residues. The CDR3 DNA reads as TGTGCCAGCTCACCTGGTGCGGGGGACGGCGGGGAGCTGTTTTTT. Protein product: CASSPGAGDGGELFF.

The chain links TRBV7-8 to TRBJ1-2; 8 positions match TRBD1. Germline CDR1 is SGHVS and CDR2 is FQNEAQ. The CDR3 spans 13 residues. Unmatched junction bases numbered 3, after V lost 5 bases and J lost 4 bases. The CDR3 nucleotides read TGTGCCAGCAGCCCCGACAGGGGCTATGGCTACACCTTC. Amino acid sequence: CASSPDRGYGYTF.